This TCR beta chain derives from a study of T cell responses to AZD1222 COVID-19 vaccine (dated by TCRdb to the early 2020s). With respect to the entire study: AZD1222 recipients with second doses at about 4 weeks or about 12 weeks were pooled, because spike-specific TCR depth and breadth did not differ between schedules. TCR sequencing covered roughly 230 trial participants: around 210 given two doses of AZD1222 and 26 given two doses of MenACWY control vaccine. Trial participants were enrolled into age subgroups of 18-55, 56-69 and 70-plus years, which contained 148, 28 and 57 TCR-sequenced participants, respectively.

The study at large found these results: Conclusions about previously exposed vaccinees are limited because only five or six AZD1222 recipients were SARS-CoV-2 seropositive at baseline. The 56-69-year group was small, and its depth increase did not reach significance, likely because of low power. Spike-specific TCR breadth and depth rose significantly after two AZD1222 doses compared with day 0 and with MenACWY recipients. Because no day 14 peak-response samples were available, repertoires were characterized only after the peak T cell response. Most participants were white British and females outnumbered males, and the authors suggested that clonal diversity may have been underestimated. Epitopes outside the regions mutated in the B.1.351 and B.1.1.7 variants were reportedly recognized by nearly half of the unique spike-specific TCRs. The vaccine-associated CD4 TCRs covered the entire spike protein, and the dominant responses fell in regions 160-218 and 743-854.

Regarding this clone: It lacks a known antigen. The input lacks base qualities; no much larger clone sits a single base away.

Explained via the paper, the time point label denotes: baseline before first vaccination. Vaccinee samples were obtained from the UK trials COV001 and COV002, which included a single-blind randomized controlled phase 2/3 trial of AZD1222 (ChAdOx1 nCoV-19) in healthy adults. For TCRbeta chain sequencing, PBMC samples from trial participants were taken at day 0 and at day 28 after the second dose. The CDR3 numbers 13 residues from cysteine through phenylalanine. Only the CDR3 DNA is retained, 39 bases long and in frame from the first base. V sheds 3 bases and J sheds 4 bases, leaving 8 bases between their ends. The CDR3 regions of human TCRbeta chains were analyzed by immunosequencing. The published analysis was carried out like this. TCRs in the repertoires were compared against a reference library of SARS-CoV-2-specific TCRs that had been generated with the MIRA antigen-specificity platform. Breadth was defined as the fraction of unique TCRs that were SARS-CoV-2-associated, and depth was defined as the fraction of total T cells that were SARS-CoV-2-associated. Using the MIRA data, every spike-specific TCR was mapped to the spike region that the TCR reacted to and assigned to either a CD4 or a CD8 class. Log10-transformed breadth and depth values were compared by one-way ANOVA with Sidak's multiple comparisons tests. Imported from immuneACCESS, the table was reduced by TCRdb to in-frame sequences with V and J called. These copies leave out some clones; in studies compared against another copy, an unresolved V gene accounts for under half, and the cause of the remainder is not known. Clonal size and the V and J genes are those of that table, whereas D and trimming came from the DNA. The sample yields about 140,000 clones; more than 90% were counted once. About 3% of the sample is held by the ten biggest clonotypes.

Sequencing used peripheral blood, obtained on day 0 of AZD1222 vaccination. This sequence uses TRBV12-3 or TRBV12-4 and TRBJ2-3; matching of 5 bases hints at TRBD1 as the D gene. The TCR originated in an adult in good health. The bases read TGTGCCAGCAGTTTTCGACAGTCAGATACGCAGTATTTT. This codes for CASSFRQSDTQYF.